Listed below are T cell receptor beta chains from one sample, sequenced in a study of CD8 T cells in ankylosing spondylitis. A single record per CDR3 protein comes from TCRdb applying MiXCR to the 5' RACE reads. The sample holds about 36,000 distinct CDR3 sequences, over 10% seen once. Sequenced sample: synovial fluid, either unsorted or a sorted T cell fraction (not recorded which). Source of these receptors: a male donor with ankylosing spondylitis. Each CDR3 is given with its conserved first and last residue. Each record gives: V gene, J gene, clone size, D gene, CDR3 protein, CDR3 DNA. D genes are given only for firm matches. Rows give clone size only sometimes, using once, few, many, or a class for an expanded clone.

v_call: TRBV11-3
j_call: TRBJ2-5
clone_size: .
d_call: TRBD2
cdr3_aa: CASREQPGTSGRAAETQYF
cdr3_nt: TGTGCCAGCAGGGAACAGCCCGGGACTAGCGGGAGGGCCGCGGAGACCCAGTACTTC

v_call: TRBV6-1
j_call: TRBJ2-1
clone_size: few
d_call: TRBD2
cdr3_aa: CASSALAGGVYFDEQFF
cdr3_nt: TGTGCCAGCAGTGCATTGGCGGGGGGGGTGTACTTCGATGAGCAGTTCTTC

v_call: TRBV11-2
j_call: TRBJ2-1
clone_size: few
d_call: TRBD2
cdr3_aa: CASSLGLAGGPVGYNEQFF
cdr3_nt: TGTGCCAGCAGCTTAGGACTAGCGGGAGGGCCCGTAGGCTACAATGAGCAGTTCTTC

v_call: TRBV20-1
j_call: TRBJ2-3
clone_size: .
d_call: .
cdr3_aa: CSAPDLGDTQYF
cdr3_nt: TGCAGTGCCCCGGACTTAGGAGATACGCAGTATTTT

v_call: TRBV15
j_call: TRBJ2-1
clone_size: few
d_call: .
cdr3_aa: CATSRISYNEQFF
cdr3_nt: TGTGCCACCAGCAGAATATCCTACAATGAGCAGTTCTTC

v_call: TRBV3-1
j_call: TRBJ2-3
clone_size: medium-sized
d_call: .
cdr3_aa: CASSQEDSYFLTDTQYF
cdr3_nt: TGTGCCAGCAGCCAAGAAGACAGCTACTTCCTCACAGATACGCAGTATTTT

v_call: TRBV7-9
j_call: TRBJ1-1
clone_size: many
d_call: TRBD1
cdr3_aa: CASSLGQGGTGDTEAFF
cdr3_nt: TGTGCCAGCAGCTTAGGACAGGGAGGGACTGGAGACACTGAAGCTTTCTTT

v_call: TRBV20-1
j_call: TRBJ2-2
clone_size: .
d_call: TRBD1
cdr3_aa: CSVDRGFTGELFF
cdr3_nt: TGCAGTGTGGACAGGGGTTTCACCGGGGAGCTGTTTTTT

v_call: TRBV30
j_call: TRBJ2-7
clone_size: .
d_call: .
cdr3_aa: CAWSVGGYEQYF
cdr3_nt: TGTGCCTGGAGTGTAGGTGGATACGAGCAGTACTTC

v_call: TRBV7-9
j_call: TRBJ1-1
clone_size: .
d_call: TRBD1
cdr3_aa: CASSIGTGGRTEAFF
cdr3_nt: TGTGCCAGCAGCATAGGGACAGGGGGACGCACTGAAGCTTTCTTT

v_call: TRBV12-3/TRBV12-4
j_call: TRBJ2-5
clone_size: many
d_call: TRBD1
cdr3_aa: CASSLGGRGRETQYF
cdr3_nt: TGTGCCAGCAGTTTGGGCGGCAGGGGGCGAGAGACCCAGTACTTC

v_call: TRBV4-3
j_call: TRBJ2-3
clone_size: .
d_call: TRBD2
cdr3_aa: CASSQAPLTSGGSTDTQYF
cdr3_nt: TGCGCCAGCAGCCAAGCACCACTAACTAGCGGGGGAAGCACAGATACGCAGTATTTT

v_call: TRBV5-6
j_call: TRBJ2-5
clone_size: few
d_call: .
cdr3_aa: CASSLPVQETQYF
cdr3_nt: TGTGCCAGCAGCTTGCCGGTACAAGAGACCCAGTACTTC

v_call: TRBV20-1
j_call: TRBJ2-1
clone_size: few
d_call: .
cdr3_aa: CSTRLSALNSVF
cdr3_nt: TGCAGTACTAGATTATCAGCCCTCAATTCGGTCTTC

v_call: TRBV25-1
j_call: TRBJ1-2
clone_size: few
d_call: TRBD1
cdr3_aa: CASSEAGGYWDNYGYTF
cdr3_nt: TGTGCCAGCAGTGAAGCAGGGGGATATTGGGATAACTATGGCTACACCTTC

v_call: TRBV28
j_call: TRBJ1-2
clone_size: .
d_call: .
cdr3_aa: CASSKAARGYGYTF
cdr3_nt: TGTGCCAGCTCTAAGGCCGCCAGGGGCTATGGCTACACCTTC

v_call: TRBV6-4
j_call: TRBJ2-1
clone_size: many
d_call: .
cdr3_aa: CASSDSGGPFNEQFF
cdr3_nt: TGTGCCAGCAGTGACTCTGGCGGCCCCTTCAATGAGCAGTTCTTC

v_call: TRBV27
j_call: TRBJ2-1
clone_size: .
d_call: .
cdr3_aa: CASSLRAATYNEQFF
cdr3_nt: TGTGCCAGCAGTTTAAGAGCGGCAACTTACAATGAGCAGTTCTTC

v_call: TRBV6-5
j_call: TRBJ1-2
clone_size: many
d_call: .
cdr3_aa: CASSYSGPSNYGYTF
cdr3_nt: TGTGCCAGCAGTTACTCCGGACCCTCCAACTATGGCTACACCTTC

v_call: TRBV20-1
j_call: TRBJ2-1
clone_size: .
d_call: TRBD2
cdr3_aa: CSAHPGLASNEQFF
cdr3_nt: TGCAGTGCCCATCCGGGACTAGCGAGCAATGAGCAGTTCTTC

v_call: TRBV7-9
j_call: TRBJ1-4
clone_size: few
d_call: .
cdr3_aa: CASSASTGKLFF
cdr3_nt: TGTGCCAGCAGCGCCAGTACTGGAAAACTGTTTTTT

v_call: TRBV5-1
j_call: TRBJ2-3
clone_size: .
d_call: .
cdr3_aa: CASSLDPTDTQYF
cdr3_nt: TGCGCCAGCAGCTTGGACCCCACAGATACGCAGTATTTT

v_call: TRBV9
j_call: TRBJ1-1
clone_size: few
d_call: .
cdr3_aa: CASIDRATEAFF
cdr3_nt: TGTGCCAGCATTGACAGAGCCACTGAAGCTTTCTTT

v_call: TRBV6-2/TRBV6-3
j_call: TRBJ2-3
clone_size: few
d_call: .
cdr3_aa: CASSPGLASTDTQYF
cdr3_nt: TGTGCCAGCAGTCCTGGACTTGCTAGCACAGATACGCAGTATTTT

v_call: TRBV19
j_call: TRBJ1-1
clone_size: few
d_call: TRBD1
cdr3_aa: CATTDPDRGDTEAFF
cdr3_nt: TGTGCCACCACCGACCCGGACAGGGGAGACACTGAAGCTTTCTTT

v_call: TRBV27
j_call: TRBJ2-7
clone_size: many
d_call: .
cdr3_aa: CASSFNLAVNYEQYF
cdr3_nt: TGTGCCAGCAGTTTTAATCTTGCGGTCAACTACGAGCAGTACTTC

v_call: TRBV10-3
j_call: TRBJ2-1
clone_size: .
d_call: TRBD2
cdr3_aa: CAQGGLAGTNPYNEQFF
cdr3_nt: TGTGCCCAGGGGGGACTAGCGGGCACAAACCCCTACAATGAGCAGTTCTTC

v_call: TRBV5-6
j_call: TRBJ2-1
clone_size: many
d_call: .
cdr3_aa: CASSPSDFTGKSYNEQFF
cdr3_nt: TGTGCCAGCAGCCCTTCAGATTTTACAGGGAAGTCCTACAATGAGCAGTTCTTC

v_call: TRBV16
j_call: TRBJ1-1
clone_size: .
d_call: .
cdr3_aa: CASSRVGRTEAFF
cdr3_nt: TGTGCCAGCAGCCGCGTGGGGCGGACTGAAGCTTTCTTT

v_call: TRBV12-3/TRBV12-4
j_call: TRBJ2-2
clone_size: few
d_call: .
cdr3_aa: CASSFLKEATGELFF
cdr3_nt: TGTGCCAGCAGTTTTTTGAAGGAGGCCACCGGGGAGCTGTTTTTT

v_call: TRBV12-5
j_call: TRBJ2-7
clone_size: few
d_call: .
cdr3_aa: CASGFNRAPYEQYF
cdr3_nt: TGTGCTAGTGGTTTTAACAGGGCCCCCTACGAGCAGTACTTC

v_call: TRBV28
j_call: TRBJ1-6
clone_size: many
d_call: .
cdr3_aa: CASSLGVGTSPLHF
cdr3_nt: TGTGCCAGCAGTTTAGGGGTAGGGACCTCACCCCTCCACTTT

v_call: TRBV12-3/TRBV12-4
j_call: TRBJ2-7
clone_size: many
d_call: .
cdr3_aa: CASSLIRPTLYEQYF
cdr3_nt: TGTGCCAGCAGTTTAATTCGTCCTACTCTCTACGAGCAGTACTTC

v_call: TRBV12-3/TRBV12-4
j_call: TRBJ2-2
clone_size: .
d_call: .
cdr3_aa: CASSFWGELFF
cdr3_nt: TGTGCCAGCAGTTTTTGGGGGGAGCTGTTTTTT

v_call: TRBV7-6
j_call: TRBJ2-3
clone_size: few
d_call: .
cdr3_aa: CASSLGSGAPDTQYF
cdr3_nt: TGTGCCAGCAGCCTAGGGTCGGGAGCACCAGATACGCAGTATTTT

v_call: TRBV9
j_call: TRBJ2-1
clone_size: many
d_call: .
cdr3_aa: CASSVDSPPHSYNEQFF
cdr3_nt: TGTGCCAGCAGCGTAGACTCTCCTCCGCACTCCTACAATGAGCAGTTCTTC

v_call: TRBV7-9
j_call: TRBJ1-4
clone_size: many
d_call: .
cdr3_aa: CASSLARGGTNEKLFF
cdr3_nt: TGTGCCAGCAGCTTAGCCAGGGGCGGGACTAATGAAAAACTGTTTTTT

v_call: TRBV7-7
j_call: TRBJ2-1
clone_size: many
d_call: .
cdr3_aa: CASSLVGTDEQFF
cdr3_nt: TGTGCTAGCAGCTTAGTGGGCACAGATGAGCAGTTCTTC

v_call: TRBV7-9
j_call: TRBJ2-7
clone_size: once
d_call: TRBD2
cdr3_aa: CASSPAGGGFSYEQYF
cdr3_nt: TGTGCCAGCAGCCCAGCGGGGGGAGGTTTCTCCTACGAGCAGTACTTC

v_call: TRBV5-4
j_call: TRBJ2-7
clone_size: few
d_call: .
cdr3_aa: CASSLRQEVNHEQYF
cdr3_nt: TGTGCCAGCAGCCTGAGGCAGGAGGTTAACCACGAGCAGTACTTC